The present T cell receptor (beta chain) was sequenced within a study of blood T cell repertoires in COVID-19. Study-level background: Specimens from acute and convalescent COVID-19 originated in the United States, Italy and Spain.

Per the original methods: The assay estimated nucleated cells by amplifying reference gene primers. Clones were sequenced by immunoSEQ multiplex PCR, and TCRdb holds only the in-frame ones, with some missing. The DNA gave D and trimming, while V, J and clone size come from that table. The sample includes more than 75,000 clones, roughly 87% seen only once; the top ten take more than 2%. The CDR3 has 13 amino acids. Germline V lookup: CDR1 LGHDT, CDR2 YNNKEL (reference sequence). J gave up 8 bases and V 8 bases, and 9 bases lay outside the gene matches. The receptor's source is a man aged 45-60 years with acute or convalescent COVID-19. The chain recombines TRBV3-1 (or the pseudogene TRBV3-2) with TRBJ2-1; 7 nucleotides line up with TRBD2. Sequences were obtained from peripheral blood. CDR3 amino acids: CASQITSGDEQFF. DNA for the CDR3: TGTGCCAGCCAAATCACAAGCGGGGATGAGCAGTTCTTC.